A single sample is the source of the 13 T cell receptor beta chains below, sequenced in a study of CD8 T cells in Susac syndrome. Random hexamers served to reverse transcribe about 0.5 to 1 ug RNA. TCRdb independently ran MiXCR on the immunoSEQ multiplex PCR reads; one entry per CDR3 protein. The sample records about 120,000 distinct CDR3 sequences, over 90% being singletons. Sequencing was done on a sample of CD4+ T cells from PBMCs. The receptor source for this set is a human donor in good health.

This clonotype has only a few counts. V and J are TRBV3-1 and TRBJ2-7, with D perhaps matching TRBD1 (6 bases). The CDR3 covers 13 residues. With 5 bases removed from V and 1 base from J, the gap between germline ends came to 9 bases. Germline values: CDR1 LGHDT, CDR2 YNNKEL (reference sequence). The CDR3 coding sequence is TGTGCCAGCAGCAATGACAGGTCCTACGAGCAGTACTTC. This gives the protein CASSNDRSYEQYF.

The CDR3 bases are TGCAGTGCGTCCGCCGGGGCGGGGGTAGAGACCCAGTACTTC. Translating gives CSASAGAGVETQYF. V gene TRBV20-1 combines with J gene TRBJ2-5; 7 bases agree with TRBD2. Germline V gene sequence: CDR1 DFQATT, CDR2 SNEGSKA (reference sequence). There are 14 residues in the CDR3. V lost 6 bases, J lost 4 bases, and 11 bases stayed unmatched.

The chain is built from TRBV24-1 and TRBJ2-1; 8 positions match TRBD2. Germline loops: CDR1 KGHDR, CDR2 SFDVKD. The ends lost 3 bases at V and 8 bases at J; junction bases unmatched: 8. The CDR3 loop spans 15 amino acids. The chain's CDR3 is CATSDPREGRHEQFF. CDR3 in DNA: TGTGCCACCAGTGATCCCCGGGAGGGCAGGCATGAGCAGTTCTTC.

This clonotype occurred a few times. The chain carries TRBV7-2 and TRBJ2-3; the D is unclear. CDR1 and CDR2 (germline): SGHTA, FQGNSA. The length of the CDR3 is 12 residues. V gave up 3 bases and J gave up 6 bases, with 7 bases separating them. Written as DNA, the CDR3 is TGTGCCAGCAGCTTGGTCCGGGATACGCAGTATTTT. As protein: CASSLVRDTQYF.

In its sample, this clonotype was seen once. In DNA form, the CDR3 reads TGTGCCAGCAGCTATTCGGGGCCCGATGAAGCTTTCTTT. It translates to CASSYSGPDEAFF. The chain recombines TRBV2 with TRBJ1-1, with D possibly TRBD1 on 5 matching bases. Germline V gene lookup returns CDR1 SNHLY and CDR2 FYNNEI. V lost 6 bases and J lost 7, with 15 bases in between. CDR3 length equals 13 residues.

V and J are TRBV7-9 and TRBJ1-1, with 7 bases lining up with TRBD1. J was trimmed by 6 bases and V by 8 bases; bases with no gene match: 6. The CDR3 is 12 amino acids. Germline CDR1 and CDR2: SEHNR and FQNEAQ (reference sequence). The CDR3 sequence: CASETGFAEAFF. Here the CDR3 DNA reads TGTGCCAGCGAGACAGGGTTCGCTGAAGCTTTCTTT. The variable domain in full, with the rest retrieved from reference TRBV7-9 and TRBJ1-1, is DTGVSQNPRHKITKRGQNVTFRCDPISEHNRLYWYRQTLGQGPEFLTYFQNEAQLEKSRLLSDRFSAERPKGSFSTLEIQRTEQGDSAMYLCASETGFAEAFFGQGTRLTVV.

The chain combines TRBV29-1 with TRBJ1-1; TRBD1 might be the D (6 bases). The CDR3 has 12 residues. The germline CDR1 and CDR2 sequences are SQVTM and ANQGSEA. Between the trimmed V and J ends, which lost 3 bases and 3 bases, there was a span of 8 bases. DNA for the CDR3: TGCAGCGTTGATCAGGGGCACACTGAAGCTTTCTTT. The encoded protein is CSVDQGHTEAFF.

The J gene is TRBJ1-5, the V gene TRBV19; D is unclear. V was trimmed by 3 bases and J by 0 bases, leaving 6 bases between them. The CDR3 consists of 14 residues. CDR1 is LNHDA, CDR2 SQIVND, per germline (reference sequence). The CDR3 nucleotides read TGTGCCAGTAGTATTGGGTATAGCAATCAGCCCCAGCATTTT. This sequence encodes CASSIGYSNQPQHF.

V gene TRBV6-2 or TRBV6-3 combines with J gene TRBJ2-3; D not resolved. Germline V CDR1 and CDR2: MNHEY, SVGEGT. The germline V and J ends were trimmed by 4 bases and 2 bases, with 10 bases remaining between them. The CDR3 length is 14 residues. In DNA, the CDR3 is TGTGCCAGCAGTTTCCCGGGCACCACAGATACGCAGTATTTT. Amino acid sequence: CASSFPGTTDTQYF.

The genes are TRBV19 and TRBJ2-3; a weak D match, TRBD2 (6 bases). Germline-derived CDR1 and CDR2 are LNHDA and SQIVND (reference sequence). This CDR3 spans 15 amino acids. V lost 5 bases, J lost 1 base, and 13 bases lay in between. As DNA, the CDR3 is TGTGCCAGTAGTTTGTTGTGGGAGGGCACAGATACGCAGTATTTT. This sequence encodes CASSLLWEGTDTQYF.

The chain employs TRBV4-3 and TRBJ2-2; D unclear. CDR1 is LGHNA, CDR2 YSLEER, per germline. The V gene lost 0 bases and the J gene lost 6 bases, with 8 bases spanning the gap. The CDR3 has 14 amino acids. The CDR3 here is CASSQDKGPGELFF. The CDR3 DNA is TGCGCCAGCAGCCAAGATAAGGGTCCCGGGGAGCTGTTTTTT.

V is TRBV9 and J is TRBJ2-7, with 9 bases lining up with TRBD2. V lost 4 bases and J lost 3; bases outside the gene matches: 8. This CDR3 contains 15 residues. Germline values: CDR1 SGDLS, CDR2 YYNGEE. The CDR3 spells CASSPRGSGSYEQYF. The CDR3, as DNA: TGTGCCAGCAGCCCCCGGGGTAGCGGGAGCTACGAGCAGTACTTC.

The V gene is TRBV7-9, the J gene TRBJ2-7; TRBD1 matches at 7 bases. This CDR3 comprises 18 residues. Looked up from germline, CDR1 is SEHNR and CDR2 is FQNEAQ (reference sequence). V was clipped by 1 base and J by 4 bases; unmatched bases: 16. The CDR3: CASSLGADRAVSIYEQYF. The CDR3 DNA sequence: TGTGCCAGCAGCTTAGGGGCCGACAGGGCCGTATCAATATACGAGCAGTACTTC.